The rows below give T cell receptor beta chains drawn from one sample of a study of cytomegalovirus exposure and HLA in healthy donors. Some clones are missing from TCRdb's copy, which holds only in-frame ones; the method was immunoSEQ multiplex PCR. The profile shows some 70,000 clones, around 95% of them singletons. The specimen sequenced was PBMCs. The receptors stem from a man aged 18 to 29 in good health and CMV-seronegative. Each CDR3 is given with its conserved first and last residue. D genes are given only for firm matches. Only part of the rows carry a size: once, few, many, or a class if the clone is expanded.

cdr3_nt | cdr3_aa | j_call | d_call | clone_size | v_call
TGTGCCAGCAGTAACCTCCGGGACAGATTCGAGGGCTACACCTTC | CASSNLRDRFEGYTF | TRBJ1-2 | TRBD1 | NA | TRBV27
TGTGCCAGCAGCTTAGACCCGACTTTCTCTGGAAACACCATATATTTT | CASSLDPTFSGNTIYF | TRBJ1-3 | NA | NA | TRBV7-9
TGTGCCAGCAGTCCAAGGACAGGGGTTAACTATGGCTACACCTTC | CASSPRTGVNYGYTF | TRBJ1-2 | TRBD1 | NA | TRBV27
TGTGCCAGCAGCGCCGTCCCGCAGAACTATAATTCACCCCTCCACTTT | CASSAVPQNYNSPLHF | TRBJ1-6 | NA | NA | TRBV11-1
TGTGCCAGCAGTGAAGCGGGCCATTATCAGCCCCAGCATTTT | CASSEAGHYQPQHF | TRBJ1-5 | NA | NA | TRBV6-1
TGCAGCGTTTGTGAGGGAAGGAACACTGAAGCTTTCTTT | CSVCEGRNTEAFF | TRBJ1-1 | NA | NA | TRBV29-1
TGCGCCAGCAGTGAGGCTAGCGCAGAGACCCAGTACTTC | CASSEASAETQYF | TRBJ2-5 | NA | once | TRBV10-1
TGCGCCAGCAGCTTCAGGGGACGGAACACCGGGGAGCTGTTTTTT | CASSFRGRNTGELFF | TRBJ2-2 | NA | NA | TRBV5-1
TGTGCCAGCAGCTTACGGGGGGACTATGGCTACACCTTC | CASSLRGDYGYTF | TRBJ1-2 | NA | NA | TRBV5-5
TGTGCCAGCAGCTTAGCCCACTCCTACGAGCAGTACTTC | CASSLAHSYEQYF | TRBJ2-7 | NA | NA | TRBV7-6
TGTGCCAGCAGCTTAGTGACTAGCTTATACAATGAGCAGTTCTTC | CASSLVTSLYNEQFF | TRBJ2-1 | TRBD2 | once | TRBV11-2
TGTGCCAGCAGCTTAGGGACAGGGGATGAGCAGTTCTTC | CASSLGTGDEQFF | TRBJ2-1 | TRBD1 | NA | TRBV7-9
TGTGCCAGCAGTGAAGGACAGCCTAACTATGGCTACACCTTC | CASSEGQPNYGYTF | TRBJ1-2 | NA | NA | TRBV6-5
TGCGCCAGCAGCCACACAGGGGGGAGTGGCTACACCTTC | CASSHTGGSGYTF | TRBJ1-2 | TRBD1 | NA | TRBV4-1
TGTGCCACCTCGGACAGGCCGAACACCGGGGAGCTGTTTTTT | CATSDRPNTGELFF | TRBJ2-2 | TRBD1 | NA | TRBV27
TGTGCCAGCGGTACAGCGAACACCGGGGAGCTGTTTTTT | CASGTANTGELFF | TRBJ2-2 | NA | NA | TRBV6-5
TGTGCCAGCAGTTCAGGGCAGCCCCAGCATTTT | CASSSGQPQHF | TRBJ1-5 | NA | NA | TRBV28
TGTGCCAGTAGTATTGATCTGAGGATCAATTACAATGAGCAGTTCTTC | CASSIDLRINYNEQFF | TRBJ2-1 | NA | NA | TRBV19
TGTGCCAGCAGCCTGTCAGGGACAGGGGCCGATGGCTACACCTTC | CASSLSGTGADGYTF | TRBJ1-2 | TRBD1 | NA | TRBV5-5
TGTGCCAGCAGCTTGCAGGGATTAAGCAATCAGCCCCAGCATTTT | CASSLQGLSNQPQHF | TRBJ1-5 | NA | NA | TRBV5-6
TGTGCCAGCAGTAGCTCTACAGATACGCAGTATTTT | CASSSSTDTQYF | TRBJ2-3 | NA | NA | TRBV6-5
TGTGCCAGCAGACCCGGGACAGGGGGGGGAGGTGAGCAGTACTTC | CASRPGTGGGGEQYF | TRBJ2-7 | TRBD1 | NA | TRBV6-5
TGTGCCAGCAGCATACGACAGCAACCTGGGGCCAACGTCCTGACTTTC | CASSIRQQPGANVLTF | TRBJ2-6 | NA | NA | TRBV9
TGTGCCAGCAGTGACCAGAGGAACATTCAGTACTTC | CASSDQRNIQYF | TRBJ2-4 | NA | NA | TRBV2